The present entry profiles one TCR beta chain with its context. The V end lost 3 bases, the J end lost 4 bases, and 13 bases lay between the germline ends. The germline gives CDR1 SGHDT, CDR2 YYEEEE. CDR3 length equals 14 residues. The sample originates from a study of blood T cell repertoires in COVID-19. The assay was immunoSEQ multiplex PCR, and TCRdb's table has in-frame clones only and misses some. The sample lists about 350,000 clones; over 75% were seen once. Grouping used clinical history reported by participants in a survey and questionnaire. Either two negative PCRs, clearance, or symptom resolution qualified Cohort 3 donors as recovered.

The receptor was isolated from a woman in her twenties or thirties who had recovered from COVID-19. Sequences were obtained from PBMCs or T cells enriched from blood (not recorded which). The rearrangement links TRBV5-6 to TRBJ1-2; possible D gene TRBD1, 6 bases. Here the CDR3 reads CASSSDTTGYGYTF. CDR3 nucleotides: TGTGCCAGCAGCTCCGATACGACAGGCTATGGCTACACCTTC.